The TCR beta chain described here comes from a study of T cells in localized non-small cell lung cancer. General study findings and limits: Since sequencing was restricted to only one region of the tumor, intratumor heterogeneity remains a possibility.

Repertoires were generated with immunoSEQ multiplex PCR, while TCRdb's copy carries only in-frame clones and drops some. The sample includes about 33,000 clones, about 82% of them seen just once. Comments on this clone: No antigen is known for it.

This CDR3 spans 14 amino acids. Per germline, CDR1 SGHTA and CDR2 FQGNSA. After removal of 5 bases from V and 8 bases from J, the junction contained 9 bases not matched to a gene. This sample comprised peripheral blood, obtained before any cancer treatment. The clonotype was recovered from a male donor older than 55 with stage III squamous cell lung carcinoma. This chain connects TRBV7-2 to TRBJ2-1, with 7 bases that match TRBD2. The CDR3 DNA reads TGTGCCAGCAGCCCCCGGGGTGCGGGGGATGAGCAGTTCTTC. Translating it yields CASSPRGAGDEQFF.